This is a list of T cell receptor beta chains from one sample in a study of shared clonotypes between healthy human individuals. Clones were read by immunoSEQ multiplex PCR, and TCRdb kept only the in-frame ones, dropping some. The sample contains approximately 2.3 million clones, approximately 95% of which appear only once. Sample: naive CD4+ T cells from PBMCs. All receptors come from a man younger than 30 in good health. Some clones in this sample may be carry-over from other donors' samples. Both conserved end residues are part of each CDR3. The order of the fields is V gene, D gene, J gene, CDR3 protein. A D gene is named only where the DNA matches it firmly.

>TRBV28|.|TRBJ1-2
CASSWRYGYTF
>TRBV5-4|TRBD1|TRBJ1-1
CASSSPVDRVTEAFF
>TRBV18|TRBD1|TRBJ1-1
CASSGTAAEAFF
>TRBV10-2|TRBD1|TRBJ1-1
CASSRQGRTEAFF
>TRBV7-9|.|TRBJ2-2
CASSTDTGELFF
>TRBV5-4|TRBD2|TRBJ2-7
CASSSKREGSYEQYF
>TRBV4-1|TRBD1|TRBJ2-7
CASSPWDRSYEQYF
>TRBV28|TRBD1|TRBJ2-1
CASSLYGTGVKNEQFF
>TRBV5-4|.|TRBJ2-6
CASSRGGGSGANVLTF
>TRBV18|TRBD1|TRBJ2-5
CASSPGQGLSETQYF
>TRBV30|TRBD2|TRBJ2-1
CASRGLAENNEQFF
>TRBV7-9|TRBD1|TRBJ1-2
CASSVGTGDGYTF
>TRBV7-3|.|TRBJ2-1
CASSLNSYNEQFF
>TRBV20-1|TRBD1|TRBJ1-1
CSAGTGIEAFF
>TRBV18|.|TRBJ1-5
CASSPRTAGSAGAQHF
>TRBV7-9|TRBD2|TRBJ2-7
CASSLTSGPYEQYF
>TRBV23-1|.|TRBJ1-2
CASSQSPRFTDYGYTF
>TRBV12-5|.|TRBJ1-1
CASGLSQRATEAFF
>TRBV18|.|TRBJ2-7
CASSPDRGVLRNEQYF
>TRBV5-4|.|TRBJ1-1
CASSSPTASMNTEAFF
>TRBV9|.|TRBJ2-3
CASSASGPSTDTQYF
>TRBV11-3|.|TRBJ1-1
CASSLSSGPNTEAFF
>TRBV15|TRBD1|TRBJ1-4
CATSNRDRVGEKLFF
>TRBV5-1|TRBD1|TRBJ1-1
CASSPGTANTEAFF
>TRBV29-1|.|TRBJ2-7
CSAAGQSYEQYF
>TRBV7-8|.|TRBJ2-7
CASSSLNRDSAYEQYF
>TRBV7-9|.|TRBJ2-7
CASSLSRREQYF
>TRBV18|.|TRBJ2-1
CASSPPPGARYNEQFF
>TRBV9|.|TRBJ1-4
CASSPLVDVPGDEKLFF
>TRBV7-2|.|TRBJ1-3
CASSFTAGPGNTIYF
>TRBV4-1|.|TRBJ2-3
CASSQVWGTDITDTQYF
>TRBV7-2|.|TRBJ1-1
CASSPGTANTEAFF
>TRBV5-3|.|TRBJ2-2
CARSLVQNTGELFF
>TRBV28|.|TRBJ2-7
CASRGDTYEQYF
>TRBV7-2|.|TRBJ1-4
CASSLGRSTNEKLFF
>TRBV7-7|.|TRBJ2-3
CASSLGGRTDTQYF
>TRBV15|.|TRBJ1-2
CATSRDQGNGGYTF
>TRBV6-6|.|TRBJ2-5
CASSYSPLGAVETQYF
>TRBV29-1|TRBD2|TRBJ2-1
CSAGTSGYNEQFF
>TRBV15|.|TRBJ1-2
CATSTASEGLHGYTF
>TRBV5-1|TRBD2|TRBJ2-3
CASSFTSGSDTQYF
>TRBV4-2|.|TRBJ2-7
CASSQPGAGVGHEQYF
>TRBV5-1|TRBD1|TRBJ1-2
CASYPGQGASGYTF
>TRBV28|.|TRBJ1-2
CASEIGGIPGYGYTF
>TRBV29-1|.|TRBJ2-6
CSVEGFGANVLTF
>TRBV30|TRBD1|TRBJ2-7
CAWSVDREMEQYF
>TRBV18|.|TRBJ2-7
CASSPRQGSHYEQYF
>TRBV5-6|.|TRBJ1-5
CASSLGQNSNQPQHF
>TRBV19|TRBD1|TRBJ2-7
CASSLPGQGIYEQYF
>TRBV9|.|TRBJ2-5
CASSVVGARAETQYF
>TRBV19|.|TRBJ1-5
CASSIAENSNQPQHF
>TRBV30|.|TRBJ1-6
CAWSEDSGSPLHF
>TRBV30|TRBD1|TRBJ1-1
CIVDRGGTEAFF
>TRBV6-6|TRBD1|TRBJ1-2
CASSQGQGAEGYTF
>TRBV5-1|.|TRBJ2-1
CASSDLGGTTGWDEQFF